The clone carrying this T cell receptor beta chain was observed a single time. Germline values: CDR1 MNHEY, CDR2 SVGAGI. With 0 bases removed from V and 3 bases from J, the gap between germline ends came to 8 bases. The CDR3 is 14 amino acids. This sample was taken from a study of blood T cell repertoires in COVID-19. Study summary: Acute-phase and convalescent COVID-19 samples originated in the United States, Italy and Spain. Nucleic acid was either cDNA or gDNA, and it came from T cells, B-cell-depleted T cells, or PBMCs.

Clones were read by immunoSEQ multiplex PCR, and TCRdb kept only the in-frame ones, dropping some. The sample consists of about 110,000 clones, roughly 80% of them appearing once. The specimen was peripheral blood. The receptor comes from a woman between 65 and 79 years old with acute or convalescent COVID-19. V is TRBV6-5 and J is TRBJ1-2; perhaps TRBD1 as D (5 bases). As DNA, the CDR3 is TGTGCCAGCAGTTACTCAGGGGAAGACTATGGCTACACCTTC. Translating gives CASSYSGEDYGYTF.